This is a list of T cell receptor beta chains from one sample in a study of spatial heterogeneity in lung cancer. TCRdb reprocessed the 5' RACE reads with MiXCR, giving one entry per CDR3 protein. Among tens of thousands of distinct CDR3 sequences listed, approximately 5.5% were seen once. Sequencing used PBMCs, obtained at surgery. Receptors were obtained from a male donor with early-stage non-small cell lung cancer. Both conserved end residues are part of each CDR3. Fields, in order: clone size, V gene, D gene, J gene, CDR3 DNA, CDR3 protein. A D gene is named only where the DNA matches it firmly. The size entry is marked missing in some rows and otherwise reads once, few, many or a size class.

>many|TRBV10-3|NA|TRBJ1-4
TGTGCCACAAAAAATGAGGCAGCAGGTGAAAAACTGTTTTTT
CATKNEAAGEKLFF
>NA|TRBV12-3/TRBV12-4|NA|TRBJ2-7
TGTGCCAGCAGTTTAGCCCACTACGAGCAGTACTTC
CASSLAHYEQYF
>few|TRBV20-1|NA|TRBJ2-7
TGCAGTGCTAGAGGCCTCGGGGGAGTCTCCTACGAGCAGTACTTC
CSARGLGGVSYEQYF
>many|TRBV20-1|NA|TRBJ2-2
TGCAGTGCTAGCCCTGACAGTTACGGCACCGGGGAGCTGTTTTTT
CSASPDSYGTGELFF
>many|TRBV9|NA|TRBJ2-1
TGTGCCAGCAGCGTAGTGGGGGCCCCCTACAATGAGCAGTTCTTC
CASSVVGAPYNEQFF
>many|TRBV20-1|TRBD2|TRBJ2-1
TGCAGTGCTAGAGACCCCGGGACTAGCGGTTACAATGAGCAGTTCTTC
CSARDPGTSGYNEQFF
>many|TRBV12-3/TRBV12-4|TRBD2|TRBJ2-1
TGTGCCAGCAGTAATAGCGGGGGGGGGCCTTTGATCTTC
CASSNSGGGPLIF
>many|TRBV21-1|NA|TRBJ2-5
TGTGCCAGCAGCAACGACAGGGAAGAGACCCAGTACTTC
CASSNDREETQYF
>NA|TRBV12-3/TRBV12-4|TRBD1|TRBJ1-5
TGTGCCAGCAGTGGGGACAGGGCGAGCAATCAGCCCCAGCATTTT
CASSGDRASNQPQHF
>few|TRBV20-1|NA|TRBJ1-2
TGCAGTGCTAGAGTCTCAACAAGGGGCGCCGGTGGCTACACCTTC
CSARVSTRGAGGYTF
>few|TRBV5-1|NA|TRBJ1-5
TGCGCCAGCAGCTTGGCTTCAGGGGCGGGTCAGCCCCAGCATTTT
CASSLASGAGQPQHF
>many|TRBV7-2|NA|TRBJ1-5
TGTGCCAGCAGCTTAGCGCAGGGATCGCGGAATCAGCCCCAGCATTTT
CASSLAQGSRNQPQHF
>few|TRBV14|NA|TRBJ2-2
TGTGCCAGCAGCCGCCTACAGGGCACCGGGGAGCTGTTTTTT
CASSRLQGTGELFF
>many|TRBV20-1|NA|TRBJ2-5
TGCAGTGCTAGGGTGGGGACCCAAGAGACCCAGTACTTC
CSARVGTQETQYF
>many|TRBV11-3|NA|TRBJ1-4
TGTGCCAGCAGCTCCTGGACCTTGGATGTCGAAAAACTGTTTTTT
CASSSWTLDVEKLFF
>many|TRBV18|NA|TRBJ1-1
TGTGCCAGCTCACAGCAGGGCAGGGACACTGAAGCTTTCTTT
CASSQQGRDTEAFF
>many|TRBV29-1|TRBD1|TRBJ1-1
TGCAGCGCTGTGGGACAGAGGAACACTGAAGCTTTCTTT
CSAVGQRNTEAFF
>NA|TRBV14|NA|TRBJ2-2
TGTGCCAGCAGACAGCTGAACACCGGGGAGCTGTTTTTT
CASRQLNTGELFF
>many|TRBV6-5|TRBD1|TRBJ2-3
TGTGCCAGCAGTTACTGGACAGGGGGCACAGATACGCAGTATTTT
CASSYWTGGTDTQYF
>many|TRBV20-1|NA|TRBJ1-5
TGCAGTGCACATAATAGCAATCAGCCCCAGCATTTT
CSAHNSNQPQHF
>many|TRBV12-3/TRBV12-4|TRBD1|TRBJ1-5
TGTGCCAGCAGTTTAGCTGGGACAGGGGGCGCGAATCAGCCCCAGCATTTT
CASSLAGTGGANQPQHF
>few|TRBV4-1|NA|TRBJ1-5
TGCGCCAGCAGCCAAGATGGTAAGACTAATCAGCCCCAGCATTTT
CASSQDGKTNQPQHF
>many|TRBV12-3/TRBV12-4|TRBD2|TRBJ2-2
TGTGCCAGCAGTTCCGACCGCCCCCGACTAGCGGGGGGGATCACCGGGGAGCTGTTTTTT
CASSSDRPRLAGGITGELFF
>many|TRBV6-5|NA|TRBJ1-2
TGTGCCAGCACCCCAAGCGGTACTAACTATGGCTACACCTTC
CASTPSGTNYGYTF
>NA|TRBV29-1|NA|TRBJ2-1
TGCAGCGTTGACTCACGCGGGGAGTTAGCTGAGCAGTTCTTC
CSVDSRGELAEQFF
>many|TRBV5-1|NA|TRBJ2-6
TGCGCCAGCAGCTTGGAGCAAACCTCTGGGGCCAACGTCCTGACTTTC
CASSLEQTSGANVLTF
>few|TRBV12-3/TRBV12-4|TRBD1|TRBJ2-7
TGTGCCAGCAGTTTTTGGGACAGGGTCTACGAGCAGTACTTC
CASSFWDRVYEQYF
>many|TRBV2|NA|TRBJ1-6
TGTGCCAGCAGTGAAGGACAGTATAATTCACCCCTCCACTTT
CASSEGQYNSPLHF
>many|TRBV3-1|NA|TRBJ2-7
TGTGCCAGCAGCCCCCTAGCGTGGGGCTACGAGCAGTACTTC
CASSPLAWGYEQYF
>few|TRBV28|TRBD1|TRBJ1-5
TGTGCCAGCAGCTACCGGGACAGGAATCAGCCCCAGCATTTT
CASSYRDRNQPQHF
>few|TRBV20-1|NA|TRBJ1-1
TGCAGTGCTAGTAAGGATTTGAACACTGAAGCTTTCTTT
CSASKDLNTEAFF
>few|TRBV27|NA|TRBJ2-7
TGTGCCAGCAGTTTAGGTGGAACCTACGAGCAGTACTTC
CASSLGGTYEQYF
>few|TRBV5-1|NA|TRBJ2-5
TGCGCCAGCAGCTTGGGACAGCAAGAGACCCAGTACTTC
CASSLGQQETQYF
>many|TRBV24-1|NA|TRBJ2-3
TGTGCCACCAGTGATTCGGCGGAGACTAGCACAGATACGCAGTATTTT
CATSDSAETSTDTQYF
>NA|TRBV20-1|NA|TRBJ1-1
TGCAGTGCCATACAGGGTATGAACACTGAAGCTTTCTTT
CSAIQGMNTEAFF
>NA|TRBV5-1|NA|TRBJ2-5
TGCGCCAGCAGCCCCGGTACTATACAAGAGACCCAGTACTTC
CASSPGTIQETQYF
>many|TRBV20-1|NA|TRBJ1-1
TGCAGTGCTACCAGGAACTTGAACACTGAAGCTTTCTTT
CSATRNLNTEAFF
>NA|TRBV12-3/TRBV12-4|NA|TRBJ2-1
TGTGCCAGCAGTTGGCGCAATGAGCAGTTCTTC
CASSWRNEQFF
>NA|TRBV27|NA|TRBJ1-2
TGTGCCAGCAGTTTAACGGGGGAGCATGGCTACACCTTC
CASSLTGEHGYTF
>few|TRBV6-5|TRBD1|TRBJ2-7
TGTGCCAGCAGACTCGGGACAGGGCGATCCTACGAGCAGTACTTC
CASRLGTGRSYEQYF
>few|TRBV20-1|TRBD1|TRBJ2-7
TGCAGTGCGACAAACAGGGGGGTCCCCTACGAGCAGTACTTC
CSATNRGVPYEQYF
>many|TRBV7-3|TRBD1|TRBJ2-1
TGTGCCAGCAGCTCGGGGACAGGGGTATTGAATGAGCAGTTCTTC
CASSSGTGVLNEQFF
>many|TRBV7-8|NA|TRBJ2-4
TGTGCCAGCAGGCCTGGTAATCAAGACGGAAACATTCAGTACTTC
CASRPGNQDGNIQYF
>many|TRBV11-2|NA|TRBJ1-4
TGTGCCAGCAGGGTGGGGGTCGGGAAAGGGGCAACTAATGAAAAACTGTTTTTT
CASRVGVGKGATNEKLFF
>many|TRBV6-2/TRBV6-3|NA|TRBJ2-6
TGTGCCAGCAGCCTTCTGGGTCCTGGGGCCAACGTCCTGACTTTC
CASSLLGPGANVLTF
>few|TRBV4-2|TRBD1|TRBJ2-7
TGTGCCAGCAGCTCCCGACAGGGGCAAGGGGAGCAGTACTTC
CASSSRQGQGEQYF
>few|TRBV4-3|NA|TRBJ1-1
TGCGCCAGCAGCCAAGCGTTCGGAGTAACGAACACTGAAGCTTTCTTT
CASSQAFGVTNTEAFF
>many|TRBV25-1|NA|TRBJ1-2
TGTGCCAGCAGTGAACTTAACTATGGCTACACCTTC
CASSELNYGYTF
>many|TRBV14|NA|TRBJ1-2
TGTGCCAGCAGCCCGTCGGAGGTGTACTCGACTAACTATGGCTACACCTTC
CASSPSEVYSTNYGYTF
>many|TRBV5-1|TRBD2|TRBJ2-3
TGCGCCAGCAGCTTGAGGGGACTAGCGGGGGCTGGCACAGATACGCAGTATTTT
CASSLRGLAGAGTDTQYF
>NA|TRBV9|NA|TRBJ2-1
TGTGCCAGCAGCGTCCCGGGGGGGGGACAGGAGGAGCAGTTCTTC
CASSVPGGGQEEQFF
>few|TRBV29-1|TRBD2|TRBJ2-2
TGCAGCGCAACGGGACTAGCGGGGGTCACCGGGGAGCTGTTTTTT
CSATGLAGVTGELFF
>few|TRBV4-1|NA|TRBJ2-1
TGCGCCAGCAGCCAAGGGGTTGTCCATGAGCAGTTCTTC
CASSQGVVHEQFF
>many|TRBV3-1|NA|TRBJ2-2
TGTGCCAGCAGCCGGACCCGGGCCTACACCGGGGAGCTGTTTTTT
CASSRTRAYTGELFF
>few|TRBV27|NA|TRBJ1-5
TGTGCCAGCAGTTTATCCCCCTTTAATCAGCCCCAGCATTTT
CASSLSPFNQPQHF
>NA|TRBV12-3/TRBV12-4|TRBD1|TRBJ2-3
TGTGCCAGCATCCAGGGACAGGGCACAGATACGCAGTATTTT
CASIQGQGTDTQYF